This T cell receptor (beta chain) was retrieved from a study of CD8 T cells in ankylosing spondylitis. Generation of TCR beta libraries employed quantitative 5'-RACE incorporating molecular barcodes. Via MiXCR, TCRdb re-called the 5' RACE reads, giving one row per CDR3 protein. The sample has more than 300,000 distinct CDR3 sequences, approximately 8% seen once. Findings and caveats of the study: It was reported that disease-linked clones were significantly enriched in matched ankylosing spondylitis synovial fluid. Relatively scarce in peripheral blood, disease-linked clones were CD8+. Made up of eight or nine highly homologous variants, a TCR beta motif appeared characteristic of ankylosing spondylitis blood.

Of note for this clonotype: Its target is not known.

Sequencing was performed on blood, either unsorted or a sorted T cell fraction (not recorded which). The TCR sequence derives from a male donor with ankylosing spondylitis.

CDR3 sequence (DNA): TGTGCCAGCTCGGCTGAGACAGGGAGGGCAGGCAATCAGCCCCAGCATTTT. Translating gives CASSAETGRAGNQPQHF. This sequence joins TRBV18 and TRBJ1-5, with 7 bases aligning to TRBD1. The CDR3 is made up of 17 amino acids. Germline CDR1 reads KGHSH; CDR2 reads LQKENI. V shed 6 bases and J 2 bases; nucleotides not matched to a gene: 13.